Listed below are T cell receptor beta chains from one sample, sequenced in a study of cytomegalovirus exposure and HLA in healthy donors. Sequencing used immunoSEQ multiplex PCR; TCRdb keeps in-frame clones, though not all of them. In the table there are 90,000 to 150,000 clones, roughly 76% of which are singletons. Sequenced sample: PBMCs. Receptors were obtained from a woman aged 40 to 50 in good health and CMV-seropositive. The CDR3 runs from the conserved cysteine through the conserved F or W. The D gene is left open where the match is weak. Clone size is stated in some rows and not others, as once, few, many or a class when expanded.

D gene | clone size | J gene | V gene | CDR3 DNA | CDR3 protein
TRBD1 | - | TRBJ1-2 | TRBV10-3 | TGTGCCGTGAACAGGGGCCCCAACTATGGCTACACCTTC | CAVNRGPNYGYTF
- | - | TRBJ1-2 | TRBV7-9 | TGTGCCAGCAGCTTAGACAGGGCCCTTTATGGCTACACCTTC | CASSLDRALYGYTF
TRBD2 | - | TRBJ2-5 | TRBV4-1 | TGCGCCAGCAGCCAAGCGATGGGGACTAGCGGGGGGGCTGAGACCCAGTACTTC | CASSQAMGTSGGAETQYF
TRBD1 | - | TRBJ2-7 | TRBV11-2 | TGTGCCAGCAGCTCCCGGGACAGGGCCTACGAGCAGTACTTC | CASSSRDRAYEQYF
TRBD1 | - | TRBJ1-5 | TRBV6-1 | TGTGCCAGCAGAACCGGGACAGGGCTCCAGCCCCAGCATTTT | CASRTGTGLQPQHF
TRBD1 | - | TRBJ1-6 | TRBV5-1 | TGCGCCAGCAGCTCTGCCGGGGACAGAAACCTTCGGGATTCACCCCTCCACTTT | CASSSAGDRNLRDSPLHF
- | few | TRBJ2-2 | TRBV4-1 | TGCGCCAGCAGCCAAGAAAGGGGGGGGCCCCTGAACACCGGGGAGCTGTTTTTT | CASSQERGGPLNTGELFF
- | - | TRBJ1-1 | TRBV6-1 | TGTGCCAGCAGTGAATCTTTGAACACTGAAGCTTTCTTT | CASSESLNTEAFF
- | - | TRBJ1-1 | TRBV7-9 | TGTGCCAGCAGCTTAGGACAGAACACTGAAGCTTTCTTT | CASSLGQNTEAFF
TRBD2 | - | TRBJ2-3 | TRBV5-1 | TGCGCCAGCAGGGATAGCGGGGGGGCGTTAGGTACGCAGTATTTT | CASRDSGGALGTQYF
- | - | TRBJ2-5 | TRBV5-1 | TGCGCCAGCAGGCTGGGACTGCCCCAAGAGACCCAGTACTTC | CASRLGLPQETQYF
- | few | TRBJ2-7 | TRBV5-1 | TGCGCCAGCGGTGAGACCTACGAGCAGTACTTC | CASGETYEQYF
- | - | TRBJ2-3 | TRBV7-2 | TGTGCCAGCAGCTTAGATCGGGGGATCACAGATACGCAGTATTTT | CASSLDRGITDTQYF
- | - | TRBJ2-3 | TRBV6-4 | TGTGCCAGCAGTGAACGGGGGAGGTCAGATACGCAGTATTTT | CASSERGRSDTQYF
- | - | TRBJ1-2 | TRBV19 | TGTGCCAGTAGTGGACAGAACTATGGCTACACCTTC | CASSGQNYGYTF
- | - | TRBJ2-4 | TRBV18 | TGTGCCAGCTCACCCGACAGACAGAACATTCAGTACTTC | CASSPDRQNIQYF
- | - | TRBJ1-2 | TRBV18 | TGTGCCAGCTCACCGCGACAGGAAGGGAACTATGGCTACACCTTC | CASSPRQEGNYGYTF
- | - | TRBJ1-1 | TRBV6-1 | TGTGCCAGCAGCCGCAGGGGAGGGGGGAGCACTGAAGCTTTCTTT | CASSRRGGGSTEAFF
TRBD1 | few | TRBJ2-7 | TRBV5-1 | TGCGCCAGCAGCTCCGGACAGGCGGTCGAGCAGTACTTC | CASSSGQAVEQYF
- | - | TRBJ1-1 | TRBV18 | TGTGCCAGCTCGCGCATCGGCACAGTAGGATTCCGGGGGAGCACTGAAGCTTTCTTT | CASSRIGTVGFRGSTEAFF
- | - | TRBJ1-6 | TRBV5-1 | TGCGCCAGCAGCTTGAACGGGAATTCACCCCTCCACTTT | CASSLNGNSPLHF
- | - | TRBJ2-5 | TRBV6-1 | TGTGCCAGCCGGACGGGGTGGGAGACCCAGTACTTC | CASRTGWETQYF
- | - | TRBJ1-1 | TRBV29-1 | TGCAGCGTCTCGACAGGTGTCGCTGAAGCTTTCTTT | CSVSTGVAEAFF
- | - | TRBJ2-2 | TRBV18 | TGTGCCAGCTCACCACAGGTGATGGGGGCGCGGAGCACCGGGGAGCTGTTTTTT | CASSPQVMGARSTGELFF
TRBD1 | - | TRBJ2-2 | TRBV10-3 | TGTGCCATCAGTGTAAGACAGGGTTCGAACGGGGAGCTGTTTTTT | CAISVRQGSNGELFF
TRBD1 | - | TRBJ1-6 | TRBV5-6 | TGTGCCAGCAGCGGAGGGGGACAGAAGAATTCACCCCTCCACTTT | CASSGGGQKNSPLHF
TRBD1 | once | TRBJ2-2 | TRBV2 | TGTGCCAGCACCCGAGGACAGGGAAGAACCGGGGAGCTGTTTTTT | CASTRGQGRTGELFF
- | few | TRBJ2-5 | TRBV20-1 | TGCAGTCCCGGGGGTGGAGAGACCCAGTACTTC | CSPGGGETQYF
TRBD1 | - | TRBJ1-3 | TRBV6-6 | TGTGCCAGCAGTCCCCGACAGGGCCTTTCTGGAAACACCATATATTTT | CASSPRQGLSGNTIYF
- | - | TRBJ1-2 | TRBV6-4 | TGTGCCAGCAGTGACTCGACAGGCTATGGCTACACCTTC | CASSDSTGYGYTF
- | - | TRBJ2-7 | TRBV6-1 | TGTGCCAGCGAGGGTCTCACCTACGAGCAGTACTTC | CASEGLTYEQYF
TRBD1 | - | TRBJ1-2 | TRBV14 | TGTGCCAGCAGCCGATCGGGCAGGGGGTTTACGGGCTATGGCTACACCTTC | CASSRSGRGFTGYGYTF
- | few | TRBJ1-1 | TRBV2 | TGTGCCAGCACCCGGGGAGGGATGAACACTGAAGCTTTCTTT | CASTRGGMNTEAFF
- | - | TRBJ2-2 | TRBV7-6 | TGTGCCAGCAGCTCTCGGACTGTCGCGAACACCGGGGAGCTGTTTTTT | CASSSRTVANTGELFF
TRBD2 | - | TRBJ2-5 | TRBV9 | TGTGCCAGCAGCGCGACAGCGGGGGGTCAAGAGACCCAGTACTTC | CASSATAGGQETQYF
- | - | TRBJ1-2 | TRBV18 | TGTGCCAGCTCCGACGTCGAGGGAAGATTCGACTATGGCTACACCTTC | CASSDVEGRFDYGYTF
TRBD1 | - | TRBJ2-2 | TRBV6-1 | TGTGCCAGCAGATCGGGACAGTGGAGGACCGGGGAGCTGTTTTTT | CASRSGQWRTGELFF
- | - | TRBJ1-5 | TRBV6-5 | TGTGCCAGCTCCCAGCGTAGCAATCAGCCCCAGCATTTT | CASSQRSNQPQHF
- | - | TRBJ1-1 | TRBV6-1 | TGTGCCAGCACTATAAATCAGGGTGAAGCTTTCTTT | CASTINQGEAFF
- | - | TRBJ1-3 | TRBV18 | TGTGCCAGCTCCCCTACAGGGGGAAACACCATATATTTT | CASSPTGGNTIYF
- | - | TRBJ1-1 | TRBV6-1 | TGTGCCAGCAGTGAAGCGGAGAGGAACACTGAAGCTTTCTTT | CASSEAERNTEAFF
TRBD1 | - | TRBJ1-2 | TRBV6-1 | TGTGCCAGCAGTGAACGAGAAGGGACAGGCGGCTATGGCTACACCTTC | CASSEREGTGGYGYTF
TRBD1 | - | TRBJ1-1 | TRBV18 | TGTGCCAGCTCACCAGCAGGGGGGTACGCTGAAGCTTTCTTT | CASSPAGGYAEAFF
TRBD1 | few | TRBJ1-1 | TRBV18 | TGTGCCAGCTCACCAAGAGGGGGCGTTGAAGGAACTGAAGCTTTCTTT | CASSPRGGVEGTEAFF